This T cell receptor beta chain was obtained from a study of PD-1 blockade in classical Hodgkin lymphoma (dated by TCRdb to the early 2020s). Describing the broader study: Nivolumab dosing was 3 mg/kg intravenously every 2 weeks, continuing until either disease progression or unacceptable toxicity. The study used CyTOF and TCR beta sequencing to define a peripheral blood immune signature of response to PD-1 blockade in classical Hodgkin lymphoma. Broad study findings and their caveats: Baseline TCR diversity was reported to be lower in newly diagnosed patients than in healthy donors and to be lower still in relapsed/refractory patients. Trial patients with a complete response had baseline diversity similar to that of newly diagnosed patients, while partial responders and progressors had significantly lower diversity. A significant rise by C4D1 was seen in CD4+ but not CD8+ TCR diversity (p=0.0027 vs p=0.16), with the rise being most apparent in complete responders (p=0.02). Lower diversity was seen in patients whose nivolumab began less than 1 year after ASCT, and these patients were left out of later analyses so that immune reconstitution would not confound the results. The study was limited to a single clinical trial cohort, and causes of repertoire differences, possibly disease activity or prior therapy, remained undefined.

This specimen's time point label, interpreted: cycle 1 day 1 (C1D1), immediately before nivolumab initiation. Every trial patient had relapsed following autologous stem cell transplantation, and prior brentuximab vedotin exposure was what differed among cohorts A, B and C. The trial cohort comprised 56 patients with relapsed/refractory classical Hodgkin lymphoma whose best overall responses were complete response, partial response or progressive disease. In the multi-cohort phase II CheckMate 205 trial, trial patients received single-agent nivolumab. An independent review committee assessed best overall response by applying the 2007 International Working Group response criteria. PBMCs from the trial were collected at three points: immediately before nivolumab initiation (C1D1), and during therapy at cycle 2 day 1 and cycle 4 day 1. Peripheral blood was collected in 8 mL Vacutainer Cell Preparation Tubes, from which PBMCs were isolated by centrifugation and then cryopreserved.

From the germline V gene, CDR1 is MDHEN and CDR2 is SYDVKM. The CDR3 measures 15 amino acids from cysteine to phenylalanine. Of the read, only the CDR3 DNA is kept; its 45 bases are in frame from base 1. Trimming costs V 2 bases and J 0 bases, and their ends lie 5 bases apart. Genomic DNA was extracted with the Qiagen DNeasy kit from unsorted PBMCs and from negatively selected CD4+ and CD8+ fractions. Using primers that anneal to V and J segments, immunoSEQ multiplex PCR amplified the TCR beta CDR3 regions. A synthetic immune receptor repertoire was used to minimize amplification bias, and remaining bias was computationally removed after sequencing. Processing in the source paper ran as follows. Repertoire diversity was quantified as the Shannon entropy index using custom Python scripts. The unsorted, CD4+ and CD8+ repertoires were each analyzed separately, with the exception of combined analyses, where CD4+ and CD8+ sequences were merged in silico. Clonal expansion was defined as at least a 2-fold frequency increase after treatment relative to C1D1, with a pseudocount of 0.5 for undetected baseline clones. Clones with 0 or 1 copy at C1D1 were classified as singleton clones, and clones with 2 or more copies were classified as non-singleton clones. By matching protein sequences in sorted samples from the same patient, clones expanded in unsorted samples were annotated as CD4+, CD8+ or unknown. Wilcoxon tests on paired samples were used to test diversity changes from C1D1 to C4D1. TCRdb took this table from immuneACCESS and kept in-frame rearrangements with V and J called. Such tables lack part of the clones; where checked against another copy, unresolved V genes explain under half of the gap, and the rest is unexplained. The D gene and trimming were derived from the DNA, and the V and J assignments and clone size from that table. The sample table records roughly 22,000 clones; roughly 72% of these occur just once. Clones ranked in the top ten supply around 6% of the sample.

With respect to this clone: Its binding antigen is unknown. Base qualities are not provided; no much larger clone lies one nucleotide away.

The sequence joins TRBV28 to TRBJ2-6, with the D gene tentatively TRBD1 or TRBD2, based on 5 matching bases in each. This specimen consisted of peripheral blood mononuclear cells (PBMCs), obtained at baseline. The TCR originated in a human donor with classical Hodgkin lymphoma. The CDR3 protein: CASSLGGSGANVLTF. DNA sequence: TGTGCCAGCAGTTTAGGGGGCTCTGGGGCCAACGTCCTGACTTTC. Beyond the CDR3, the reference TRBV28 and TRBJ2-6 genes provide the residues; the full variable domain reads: DVKVTQSSRYLVKRTGEKVFLECVQDMDHENMFWYRQDPGLGLRLIYFSYDVKMKEKGDIPEGYSVSREKKERFSLILESASTNQTSMYLCASSLGGSGANVLTFGAGSRLTVL.